This TCR beta chain was recovered during a study of blood T cell repertoires in COVID-19. Looking at the study overall: COVID-19 samples, acute and convalescent, were from the United States, Italy and Spain. T cells, B-cell-depleted T cells, or PBMCs provided the cDNA or gDNA that served as material.

In the original workflow: Amplification from reference gene primers served as the basis for estimated nucleated cell counts. Sequencing was performed with immunoSEQ multiplex PCR; in TCRdb, only in-frame clones are kept and a portion is missing. The DNA gave D and trimming, while V, J and clone size come from that table. Of 40,000 to 65,000 clones listed, approximately 82% are singletons. What was sequenced was peripheral blood. This sequence was found in a human donor in a cohort sampled during active COVID-19.

CDR3 loop: CASSPGGLHYGYTF. The CDR3 DNA sequence: TGTGCCAGCAGTCCAGGGGGTTTGCACTATGGCTACACCTTC. This chain links TRBV6-2 or TRBV6-3 with TRBJ1-2, with 7 positions matching TRBD1. V was clipped by 5 bases and J by 3 bases; unmatched bases: 6. Germline CDR1 MNHEY, CDR2 SVGEGT. This CDR3 region has 14 residues.